Each of the 25 T cell receptor beta chains below was sequenced from the same sample in a study of T-cell memory formation after mild COVID-19. TCRdb itself ran the 5' RACE reads through MiXCR, one entry per CDR3 protein. The table includes tens of thousands of distinct CDR3 sequences, roughly 13% detected once. The sequencing sample was made of PBMCs or a T cell subset sorted from them (not recorded which). All receptors derive from a man in his late teens or twenties who had mild COVID-19 (a few samples of this study predate the infection). Cell type and time point are not known.

This clonotype has a handful of counts. The rearrangement joins TRBV11-2 to TRBJ2-4; TRBD1 is a possible D gene (5 bases). This CDR3 contains 14 residues. With 4 bases removed from V and 7 bases from J, the gap between germline ends came to 14 bases. CDR1 is SGHAT, CDR2 FQNNGV, per germline. CDR3 residues: CASSSTVTRNIQYF. As DNA, the CDR3 is TGTGCCAGCAGCTCGACAGTCACGAGGAACATTCAGTACTTC.

This chain links TRBV9 with TRBJ1-1; D not certain. Per germline, CDR1 SGDLS and CDR2 YYNGEE. With 2 bases removed from V and 0 bases from J, the gap between germline ends came to 5 bases. CDR3 size: 13 residues. The CDR3 loop is CASSVRLNTEAFF. As DNA, the CDR3 is TGTGCCAGCAGCGTGCGGCTGAACACTGAAGCTTTCTTT.

This chain connects TRBV9 to TRBJ1-1; maybe TRBD1 (5 bases). Germline lookup yields CDR1 SGDLS and CDR2 YYNGEE. The CDR3 spans 15 residues. The ends were cut back, 0 bases at V and 2 bases at J, with 11 bases in the middle. CDR3 coding DNA: TGTGCCAGCAGCGTAGGAGGGGCTGTCAACACTGAAGCTTTCTTT. It encodes CASSVGGAVNTEAFF.

The table lists this clonotype with a few counts. This chain links TRBV11-2 with TRBJ2-3; D not resolved. Germline V gene data show CDR1 as SGHAT and CDR2 as FQNNGV. The length of the CDR3 is 15 residues. Trimming stripped 2 bases from V and 2 bases from J, with 11 bases between. CDR3 nucleotides: TGTGCCAGCAGCTTACTCGAGGTGGCCACAGATACGCAGTATTTT. Translated, it gives CASSLLEVATDTQYF.

This clonotype was observed a handful of times. The CDR3 region is CATSTDGSSYNEQFF. In DNA, the CDR3 is TGTGCCACCAGCACGGACGGATCCTCCTACAATGAGCAGTTCTTC. The chain is built from TRBV24-1 and TRBJ2-1; D is undetermined. This CDR3 contains 15 residues. Germline CDR1 reads KGHDR; CDR2 reads SFDVKD. V was clipped by 7 bases and J by 0 bases, with 12 bases between them.

This clonotype has more than one count but fewer than ten. The J gene is TRBJ1-1, the V gene TRBV7-9; D gene unclear. The CDR3 contains 14 residues. Germline CDR1 is SEHNR and CDR2 is FQNEAQ (reference sequence). Trimming cost V 5 bases and J 4 bases, with 14 bases left between them. The CDR3 DNA reads as TGTGCCAGCAGCCCCGCGGCTGAGGGCACTGAAGCTTTCTTT. It is translated as CASSPAAEGTEAFF. Combining the CDR3 with reference TRBV7-9 and TRBJ1-1 gives the whole variable domain DTGVSQNPRHKITKRGQNVTFRCDPISEHNRLYWYRQTLGQGPEFLTYFQNEAQLEKSRLLSDRFSAERPKGSFSTLEIQRTEQGDSAMYLCASSPAAEGTEAFFGQGTRLTVV.

This clonotype was recorded at least ten times. The gene calls are TRBV11-2 and TRBJ2-5; D call uncertain. Germline V CDR1 and CDR2: SGHAT, FQNNGV. Between the trimmed V and J ends, which lost 1 base and 5 bases, there was a span of 8 bases. The CDR3 contains 13 residues. The CDR3 is CASSLGVGETQYF. DNA of the CDR3: TGTGCCAGCAGCTTAGGAGTTGGTGAGACCCAGTACTTC.

This clonotype was seen more than once but under ten times. The J gene is TRBJ2-3, the V gene TRBV4-1, with 10 bases lining up with TRBD2. Losses at the gene ends were 0 bases for V and 1 base for J; bases not matched to a gene: 4. The CDR3 totals 17 residues. Germline CDR1 and CDR2: MGHRA and YSYEKL. Here the CDR3 reads CASSQEGSGGGTDTQYF. The DNA for the CDR3 is TGCGCCAGCAGCCAAGAGGGCAGCGGGGGGGGCACAGATACGCAGTATTTT.

The CDR3 coding sequence is TGTGCCAGCAGACTTCAGGGACGGGGGTTAGGTGGCTACACCTTC. The encoded protein is CASRLQGRGLGGYTF. The chain joins TRBV27 to TRBJ1-2; the D gene is possibly TRBD1 (5 bases). This CDR3 has 15 amino acids. CDR1 is MNHEY and CDR2 is SMNVEV in the germline V gene (reference sequence). The V end lost 6 bases, the J end lost 7 bases, and 21 bases lay between the germline ends.

The V call is TRBV29-1, the J call TRBJ2-6; D is undetermined. The CDR3 runs to 18 residues. Germline CDR1 SQVTM, CDR2 ANQGSEA. The germline V and J ends were trimmed by 1 base and 0 bases, with 16 bases remaining between them. CDR3: CSVEVDGPASSGANVLTF. CDR3 nucleotides: TGCAGCGTTGAAGTAGACGGCCCAGCAAGCTCTGGGGCCAACGTCCTGACTTTC.

The chain combines TRBV27 with TRBJ1-1; a weak D match, TRBD1 (5 bases). Trimming cost V 0 bases and J 7 bases, with 12 bases left between them. CDR1 is MNHEY, CDR2 SMNVEV, per germline (reference sequence). The CDR3 has 14 amino acids. The CDR3 sequence is CASSLSNTGHEAFF. In DNA, the CDR3 is TGTGCCAGCAGTTTATCAAATACAGGACATGAAGCTTTCTTT.

This clonotype has a handful of counts. The chain links TRBV29-1 to TRBJ1-4; D unresolved. The CDR3 totals 10 residues. Trimming shortened V by 5 bases and J by 7 bases, and 5 bases separated the two germline ends. Germline CDR1 and CDR2: SQVTM and ANQGSEA. The CDR3 reads CSVLTEKLFF. The DNA for the CDR3 is TGCAGCGTTTTGACTGAAAAACTGTTTTTT. The complete variable domain, with remaining parts taken from reference TRBV29-1 and TRBJ1-4, reads SAVISQKPSRDICQRGTSLTIQCQVDSQVTMMFWYRQQPGQSLTLIATANQGSEATYESGFVIDKFPISRPNLTFSTLTVSNMSPEDSSIYLCSVLTEKLFFGSGTQLSVL.

The rearrangement uses TRBV29-1 and TRBJ1-1; a possible D gene is TRBD1 (6 bases). V lost 0 bases, J lost 4 bases, and 18 bases lay in between. The CDR3 length is 16 residues. Germline V CDR1 and CDR2: SQVTM, ANQGSEA. The DNA of the CDR3 is TGCAGCGTTGAAGAAAGGTCTCAGAGGGGGAGCACTGAAGCTTTCTTT. Protein: CSVEERSQRGSTEAFF.

The chain links TRBV6-6 to TRBJ1-1, with no clear D. CDR3 length: 12 residues. Germline V gene sequence: CDR1 MNHNY, CDR2 SVGAGI (reference sequence). V was pared by 0 bases and J by 6 bases, with 5 bases between. CDR3 sequence (DNA): TGTGCCAGCAGTTACTCCACTGCTGAAGCTTTCTTT. Encoded protein: CASSYSTAEAFF.

The chain joins TRBV18 to TRBJ1-4; D gene ambiguous. Germline V gene lookup returns CDR1 KGHSH and CDR2 LQKENI. Trimming removed 5 bases at V and 8 bases at J, with 12 bases between. The CDR3 is 13 amino acids. CDR3 protein: CASSKRGYEKLFF. The CDR3 nucleotides read TGTGCCAGCTCAAAAAGAGGGTACGAAAAACTGTTTTTT.

This clonotype showed up just a few times. The rearrangement links TRBV20-1 to TRBJ2-1; TRBD2 matches 12 bases. The V gene end was trimmed by 4 bases and the J gene end by 4 bases; junction bases not matched to a gene: 5. Per germline, CDR1 DFQATT and CDR2 SNEGSKA (reference sequence). CDR3 length: 15 amino acids. The CDR3 nucleotides read TGCAGTGCTACACTACTAGCGGGGGGATACAATGAGCAGTTCTTC. Amino acids: CSATLLAGGYNEQFF.

This clonotype was seen only a few times. V is TRBV7-6 and J is TRBJ2-1; TRBD2 agrees at 7 bases. J gave up 7 bases and V 5 bases, and 8 bases lay outside the gene matches. The CDR3 runs to 14 residues. Germline CDR1 is SGHVS and CDR2 is FNYEAQ. The CDR3 region is CASSLGEAGNEQFF. CDR3 bases: TGTGCCAGCAGCCTCGGAGAAGCGGGGAATGAGCAGTTCTTC. The variable domain in full, completed from reference TRBV7-6 and TRBJ2-1, reads GAGVSQSPRYKVTKRGQDVALRCDPISGHVSLYWYRQALGQGPEFLTYFNYEAQQDKSGLPNDRFSAERPEGSISTLTIQRTEQRDSAMYRCASSLGEAGNEQFFGPGTRLTVL.

This clonotype was observed many times. V is TRBV4-3 and J is TRBJ1-4, with 8 bases that match TRBD1. The CDR3 length is 15 residues. In germline, CDR1 is LGHNA, CDR2 YSLEER. V was pared by 2 bases and J by 8 bases, with 7 bases of the junction left unmatched. The CDR3 protein is CASSQSLGTGEKLFF. The DNA for the CDR3 is TGCGCCAGCAGCCAATCGCTAGGGACAGGAGAAAAACTGTTTTTT.

This clonotype was seen at least ten times. The gene calls are TRBV4-1 and TRBJ2-2; D may be TRBD1 (5 bases). V was trimmed by 5 bases and J by 7 bases, leaving 17 bases between them. CDR1 is MGHRA, CDR2 YSYEKL, per germline. CDR3 size: 15 residues. The CDR3 protein is CASSYTGGADGELFF. CDR3 nucleotides: TGCGCCAGCAGCTACACAGGTGGCGCGGACGGGGAGCTGTTTTTT.

This clonotype was detected a few times. V and J are TRBV4-2 and TRBJ1-4; 8 nucleotides line up with TRBD1. There are 17 residues in the CDR3. The junction had 14 bases not matched to a gene; V was cut back by 3 bases and J by 8 bases. The germline CDR1 and CDR2 sequences are LGHNA and YNFKEQ. CDR3 sequence (DNA): TGTGCCAGCAGCCACCTTGGACAGGGCCTCGTAGAGGAAAAACTGTTTTTT. Amino acid sequence: CASSHLGQGLVEEKLFF.

J is TRBJ2-2 and V is TRBV4-1; either TRBD1 or TRBD2 may supply D (6 bases each). V was clipped by 2 bases and J by 4 bases, with 14 bases between them. Germline V gene data show CDR1 as MGHRA and CDR2 as YSYEKL. This CDR3 is 16 amino acids long. The CDR3, as DNA: TGCGCCAGCAGCCAATATCGAGAGGGGGGCACCGGGGAGCTGTTTTTT. Protein product: CASSQYREGGTGELFF.

This clonotype has only a few counts. The chain joins TRBV6-2 or TRBV6-3 to TRBJ1-1; tentatively, D is TRBD1 (6 bases). This CDR3 contains 18 residues. The germline CDR1 and CDR2 sequences are MNHEY and SVGEGT. Trimming shortened V by 5 bases and J by 3 bases, and 25 bases separated the two germline ends. CDR3 in DNA: TGTGCCAGCAGTCCACGCGGGACACAGAGTATATCGTACACTGAAGCTTTCTTT. Encoded protein: CASSPRGTQSISYTEAFF.

The J gene is TRBJ1-2, the V gene TRBV29-1; no definite D call. Between the trimmed V and J ends, which lost 5 bases and 2 bases, there was a span of 9 bases. The germline CDR1 and CDR2 sequences are SQVTM and ANQGSEA. The CDR3 runs 12 residues. In nucleotides, the CDR3 is TGCAGCGTTCCTGATACAAACTATGGCTACACCTTC. This encodes CSVPDTNYGYTF.

CDR3 amino acids: CASSLESWLETQYF. The CDR3 DNA reads as TGTGCCAGCAGCTTAGAGTCCTGGCTGGAGACCCAGTACTTC. The chain recombines TRBV7-2 with TRBJ2-5, with D hard to call. The CDR3 runs 14 residues. Trimming took off 1 base at V and 5 bases at J, with 11 bases between the two ends. Germline V gene data show CDR1 as SGHTA and CDR2 as FQGNSA.

This chain connects TRBV2 to TRBJ2-1; D perhaps matches TRBD2 (5 bases). This CDR3 is built from 16 residues. Germline V gene sequence: CDR1 SNHLY, CDR2 FYNNEI. V dropped 6 bases and J dropped 7 bases, with 22 bases sitting between them. The CDR3 region has the DNA TGTGCCAGCAGACCCCCGGCCGGACTCGCCCCTAATGAGCAGTTCTTC. It specifies CASRPPAGLAPNEQFF.